This T cell receptor (beta chain) was captured by sequencing in a study of blood T cell repertoires in COVID-19. Whole-study context: Samples of COVID-19 (acute and convalescent) were obtained from the United States, Italy and Spain. In each case, the material was cDNA or gDNA derived from T cells, B-cell-depleted T cells, or PBMCs.

This CDR3 is built from 13 residues. Germline V gene lookup returns CDR1 SEHNR and CDR2 FQNEAQ (reference sequence). The V and J ends lost 3 bases and 5 bases respectively, with 7 bases between them. Repertoires were generated with immunoSEQ multiplex PCR, while TCRdb's copy carries only in-frame clones and drops some. The sample lists roughly 70,000 clones, approximately 90% occurring once. V usage is TRBV7-9 and J usage is TRBJ2-2; D perhaps matches TRBD2 (5 bases). The sample comprised peripheral blood. The sequence was obtained from a man in his sixties or seventies with active COVID-19. Here the CDR3 reads CASSFGETGELFF. CDR3 bases: TGTGCCAGCAGCTTCGGGGAGACCGGGGAGCTGTTTTTT.